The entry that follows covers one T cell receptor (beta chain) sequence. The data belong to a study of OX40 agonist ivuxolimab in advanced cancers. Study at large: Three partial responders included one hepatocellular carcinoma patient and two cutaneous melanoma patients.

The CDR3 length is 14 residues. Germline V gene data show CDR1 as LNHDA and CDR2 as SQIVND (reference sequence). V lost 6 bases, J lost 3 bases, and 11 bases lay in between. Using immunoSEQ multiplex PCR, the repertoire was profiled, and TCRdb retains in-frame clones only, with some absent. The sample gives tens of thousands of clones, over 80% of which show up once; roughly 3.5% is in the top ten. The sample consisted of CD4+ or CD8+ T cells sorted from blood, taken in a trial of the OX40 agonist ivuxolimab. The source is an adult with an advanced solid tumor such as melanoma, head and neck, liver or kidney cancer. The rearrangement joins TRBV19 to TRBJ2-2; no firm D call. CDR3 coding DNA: TGTGCCAGTAGCGGGCAGGCCGACACCGGGGAGCTGTTTTTT. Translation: CASSGQADTGELFF.